One and the same sample provided the 32 T cell receptor beta chains below, sequenced in a study of T cell changes during pregnancy in multiple sclerosis. TCRdb keeps only in-frame clones here, not all; method: immunoSEQ multiplex PCR. The data hold approximately 70,000 clones, with 80% to 95% observed a single time. The sample was peripheral blood, taken in the first trimester of pregnancy. These receptors came from a female donor with multiple sclerosis, enrolled in a pregnancy study.

The CDR3 DNA reads TGCAGCGTTGGGCAGGGGGCGCGGGAGCAGTACTTC. Translation gives CSVGQGAREQYF. The chain links TRBV29-1 to TRBJ2-7; 8 bases map to TRBD1. Looked up from germline, CDR1 is SQVTM and CDR2 is ANQGSEA. The CDR3 covers 12 residues. Trimming at V came to 4 bases and at J to 7 bases, leaving 6 bases not matched to a gene.

This clone was detected a few times. V usage is TRBV7-2 and J usage is TRBJ1-2; D is perhaps TRBD1 (6 bases). Trimming pared 4 bases from V and 2 bases from J, leaving 8 bases between. The germline V gene has CDR1 SGHTA and CDR2 FQGNSA. This CDR3 comprises 13 residues. The CDR3 nucleotides read TGTGCCAGCAGCTATGACAGGAACTATGGCTACACCTTC. Residues: CASSYDRNYGYTF.

V gene TRBV6-1 combines with J gene TRBJ1-1; tentatively, D is TRBD1 (6 bases). Germline V gives CDR1 MNHNS, CDR2 SASEGT. Between the trimmed V and J ends, which lost 4 bases and 7 bases, there was a span of 25 bases. CDR3 length equals 17 residues. CDR3 DNA: TGTGCCAGCAGTGGAACCTCGGGGGGGCCACTGGGTTTTGAAGCTTTCTTT. Translation gives CASSGTSGGPLGFEAFF.

CDR3 in DNA: TGTGCCAGCAGCTTAGTTGCAGGGAACTACGAGCAGTACTTC. It translates to CASSLVAGNYEQYF. V usage is TRBV11-2 and J usage is TRBJ2-7; D may be TRBD1 (5 bases). Trimming removed 1 base from V and 3 bases from J, with 10 bases in between. The CDR3 is made up of 14 amino acids. CDR1 is SGHAT, CDR2 FQNNGV, per germline.

The chain employs TRBV9 and TRBJ2-3, with 9 bases matching TRBD1. Germline V gene sequence: CDR1 SGDLS, CDR2 YYNGEE. The CDR3 runs to 17 residues. Trimming removed 0 bases from V and 3 bases from J; junction bases left unmatched: 8. CDR3 protein: CASSVAPGQGDTDTQYF. The CDR3 DNA reads as TGTGCCAGCAGCGTAGCCCCGGGACAGGGAGATACAGATACGCAGTATTTT.

The DNA for the CDR3 is TGTGCCAGTTGGGCCCGGGGATCTGGGGCCAACGTCCTGACTTTC. Amino acids: CASWARGSGANVLTF. The chain combines TRBV27 with TRBJ2-6; D may be TRBD2 (5 bases). The germline V gene encodes CDR1 MNHEY and CDR2 SMNVEV (reference sequence). The length of the CDR3 is 15 residues. The germline V and J ends were trimmed by 9 bases and 1 base, with 13 bases remaining between them.

V usage is TRBV13 and J usage is TRBJ2-5, with D tentatively TRBD1 (6 bases). Germline values: CDR1 PRHDT, CDR2 FYEKMQ (reference sequence). V gave up 5 bases and J gave up 5 bases, with 9 bases separating them. The CDR3 sequence is 12 residues long. The CDR3 DNA sequence: TGTGCCAGCAGCCCGCAGGGGGAGACCCAGTACTTC. Its translation is CASSPQGETQYF.

The chain has TRBV15 and TRBJ1-2; D unresolved. With 0 bases removed from V and 9 bases from J, the gap between germline ends came to 11 bases. The CDR3 consists of 13 residues. Per germline, CDR1 LNHNV and CDR2 YYDKDF (reference sequence). The CDR3 nucleotides are TGTGCCACCAGCAGAGATCTGTCGGTGCGCTACACCTTC. Translation: CATSRDLSVRYTF. Full variable domain (remainder filled in from reference TRBV15 and TRBJ1-2): DAMVIQNPRYQVTQFGKPVTLSCSQTLNHNVMYWYQQKSSQAPKLLFHYYDKDFNNEADTPDNFQSRRPNTSFCFLDIRSPGLGDTAMYLCATSRDLSVRYTFGSGTRLTVV.

The V and J genes are TRBV28 and TRBJ1-5; no reliable D call. CDR1 is MDHEN, CDR2 SYDVKM, per germline. This CDR3 contains 16 residues. The V end was cut by 3 bases, the J end by 1 base, with 13 bases between. CDR3 DNA: TGTGCCAGCAGTTTGGTTCGCGGAGGGAGCAATCAGCCCCAGCATTTT. It encodes CASSLVRGGSNQPQHF.

V gene TRBV4-2 combines with J gene TRBJ2-2; 7 bases are shared with TRBD2. There are 17 residues in the CDR3. In germline, CDR1 is LGHNA, CDR2 YNFKEQ. V was pared by 0 bases and J by 7 bases, with 11 bases of the junction left unmatched. CDR3 in amino acids: CASSQERARELGGELFF. As DNA, the CDR3 is TGTGCCAGCAGCCAAGAAAGAGCGCGGGAGCTCGGCGGGGAGCTGTTTTTT.

This chain joins TRBV5-1 and TRBJ2-5, with D possibly TRBD2 on 7 matching bases. This CDR3 contains 15 residues. Trimming shortened V by 0 bases and J by 3 bases, and 12 bases separated the two germline ends. Germline V gene lookup returns CDR1 SGHRS and CDR2 YFSETQ. DNA of the CDR3: TGCGCCAGCAGCTTGGCTCGAGGGGGGGAAGAGACCCAGTACTTC. Translation: CASSLARGGEETQYF.

In its sample, this clone was seen once. The chain uses TRBV28 and TRBJ2-1; the match to TRBD2 covers 8 bases. Germline V gene lookup returns CDR1 MDHEN and CDR2 SYDVKM. J lost 4 bases, V lost 6 bases, and 14 bases had no gene match. The CDR3 runs 17 residues. The CDR3 sequence: CASSRPREAGAYNEQFF. In DNA, the CDR3 is TGTGCCAGCAGCCGCCCGAGGGAAGCGGGGGCTTACAATGAGCAGTTCTTC.

V gene TRBV5-5 combines with J gene TRBJ1-5; TRBD1 might be the D (5 bases). This CDR3 comprises 18 residues. Trimming removed 0 bases from V and 6 bases from J, with 22 bases in between. Per the germline V gene, CDR1 is SGHKS and CDR2 is YYEKEE (reference sequence). Here the CDR3 reads CASSLVGRVGSLSQPQHF. The DNA of the CDR3 is TGTGCCAGCAGCTTGGTAGGCAGGGTGGGCTCCTTAAGTCAGCCCCAGCATTTT.

J is TRBJ2-7 and V is TRBV5-4, with TRBD1 identical over 8 bases. V shed 3 bases and J 2 bases; nucleotides not matched to a gene: 13. The germline CDR1 and CDR2 sequences are SGHNT and YYREEE (reference sequence). This CDR3 has 17 residues. The chain's CDR3 is CASSSSVGDRRPYEQYF. The CDR3 DNA is TGTGCCAGCAGCTCAAGCGTAGGGGACAGGAGACCCTACGAGCAGTACTTC.

This chain links TRBV11-3 with TRBJ1-1, with 7 bases matching TRBD1. Losses at the gene ends were 4 bases for V and 1 base for J; bases not matched to a gene: 6. The CDR3 is 15 residues long. Germline loops: CDR1 SGHNT, CDR2 YENEEA. CDR3 residues: CASSSSTGRNTEAFF. The CDR3 coding sequence is TGTGCCAGCAGCTCCTCGACAGGGAGGAACACTGAAGCTTTCTTT.

The chain recombines TRBV27 with TRBJ1-2, with TRBD1 matching 9 bases. V lost 5 bases, J lost 3 bases, and 7 bases stayed unmatched. The CDR3 extends over 15 amino acids. Germline V CDR1 and CDR2: MNHEY, SMNVEV (reference sequence). The CDR3 DNA is TGTGCCAGCAGTGTCGGGACAGGGAAGGACTATGGCTACACCTTC. This translates into CASSVGTGKDYGYTF.

The chain carries TRBV19 and TRBJ2-1; 8 bases fit TRBD1. The germline CDR1 and CDR2 sequences are LNHDA and SQIVND (reference sequence). This CDR3 is built from 15 residues. With V trimmed by 3 bases and J by 5 bases, 6 bases remained unmatched. The CDR3 reads CASSIGQGVDNEQFF. CDR3 DNA sequence: TGTGCCAGTAGTATTGGACAGGGTGTAGACAATGAGCAGTTCTTC.

The chain uses TRBV5-6 and TRBJ1-1, with 8 bases matching TRBD1. Per germline, CDR1 SGHDT and CDR2 YYEEEE. This CDR3 has 13 amino acids. Trimming took 4 bases from V and 5 from J; bases not matched to a gene: 4. Written as DNA, the CDR3 is TGTGCCAGCAGCAAGACAGGGGTGACTGAAGCTTTCTTT. Amino acids: CASSKTGVTEAFF.

The V gene is TRBV5-1, the J gene TRBJ1-5; D may be TRBD1 (5 bases). Trimming removed 0 bases from V and 6 bases from J, with 7 bases in between. CDR3 size: 13 residues. CDR1 SGHRS and CDR2 YFSETQ come from the germline V gene. The CDR3, as DNA: TGCGCCAGCAGCTTGGCCCAGGGTCAGCCCCAGCATTTT. This codes for CASSLAQGQPQHF.

V usage is TRBV19 and J usage is TRBJ1-1, with D maybe TRBD1 (5 bases). Germline V gene data show CDR1 as LNHDA and CDR2 as SQIVND (reference sequence). Trimming removed 10 bases at V and 10 bases at J, with 22 bases between. The CDR3 runs to 13 residues. The chain's CDR3 is CATSGGGPYGAFF. CDR3 nucleotides: TGTGCCACCTCGGGGGGGGGACCTTATGGAGCTTTCTTT. The full variable domain, with the rest looked up from reference TRBV19 and TRBJ1-1, is DGGITQSPKYLFRKEGQNVTLSCEQNLNHDAMYWYRQDPGQGLRLIYYSQIVNDFQKGDIAEGYSVSREKKESFPLTVTSAQKNPTAFYLCATSGGGPYGAFFGQGTRLTVV.

The V and J genes are TRBV9 and TRBJ2-3; 10 positions match TRBD1. The CDR3 length is 18 residues. Trimming took 1 base from V and 0 from J; bases not matched to a gene: 8. Germline CDR1 is SGDLS and CDR2 is YYNGEE. This CDR3 reads CASSVTRDRGPSTDTQYF. The CDR3, as DNA: TGTGCCAGCAGCGTAACGCGAGACAGGGGGCCTAGCACAGATACGCAGTATTTT.

The rearrangement uses TRBV9 and TRBJ2-1, with 9 nucleotides matching TRBD2. Germline V gives CDR1 SGDLS, CDR2 YYNGEE. V gave up 0 bases and J gave up 8 bases; unmatched junction bases: 6. The CDR3 totals 15 residues. The CDR3 loop is CASSVVSGSSYEQFF. DNA for the CDR3: TGTGCCAGCAGCGTAGTTAGCGGGAGTTCTTATGAGCAGTTCTTC.

The V gene is TRBV10-2, the J gene TRBJ2-2, with 13 bases that match TRBD2. The CDR3 sequence is 16 residues long. The J segment lost 6 bases and the V segment lost 4 bases, leaving 5 bases of the junction unmatched. Germline lookup yields CDR1 WSHSY and CDR2 SAAADI. The CDR3, as DNA: TGCGCCAGCAGTGTTACTAGCGGGAGGGCGGCCGGGGAGCTGTTTTTT. It translates to CASSVTSGRAAGELFF.

The genes are TRBV28 and TRBJ2-4, with 9 bases lining up with TRBD1. The CDR3 contains 17 residues. J gave up 1 base and V 5 bases, and 9 bases lay outside the gene matches. The germline V gene encodes CDR1 MDHEN and CDR2 SYDVKM. The CDR3 bases are TGTGCCAGCAGTACCCTCTGGACAGGGGCGGCCAAAAACATTCAGTACTTC. It is translated as CASSTLWTGAAKNIQYF.

The chain couples TRBV5-6 to TRBJ2-7; maybe TRBD1 (6 bases). Looked up from germline, CDR1 is SGHDT and CDR2 is YYEEEE. This CDR3 is 16 amino acids long. V lost 0 bases and J lost 4, with 17 bases in between. CDR3: CASSLGVGQIPYEQYF. The CDR3 DNA follows: TGTGCCAGCAGCTTGGGGGTGGGACAAATCCCATACGAGCAGTACTTC.

This chain joins TRBV5-6 and TRBJ2-7; 7 nucleotides agree with TRBD1. Germline V gene sequence: CDR1 SGHDT, CDR2 YYEEEE. V was clipped by 4 bases and J by 3 bases; unmatched bases: 4. This CDR3 is built from 13 residues. CDR3 sequence: CASSLGQFYEQYF. CDR3 coding DNA: TGTGCCAGCAGCCTGGGACAGTTCTACGAGCAGTACTTC.

The genes are TRBV5-1 and TRBJ2-2; 10 bases map to TRBD2. The germline gives CDR1 SGHRS, CDR2 YFSETQ. This CDR3 has 16 amino acids. V lost 4 bases, J lost 4 bases, and 7 bases stayed unmatched. The CDR3 loop is CASSPIAGGLTGELFF. The CDR3 DNA sequence: TGCGCCAGCAGCCCCATAGCGGGGGGACTCACCGGGGAGCTGTTTTTT. The whole variable domain, filled in from reference TRBV5-1 and TRBJ2-2, reads KAGVTQTPRYLIKTRGQQVTLSCSPISGHRSVSWYQQTPGQGLQFLFEYFSETQRNKGNFPGRFSGRQFSNSRSEMNVSTLELGDSALYLCASSPIAGGLTGELFFGEGSRLTVL.

The genes are TRBV13 and TRBJ2-2, with TRBD1 matching 9 bases. Trimming at V came to 4 bases and at J to 0 bases, leaving 3 bases not matched to a gene. There are 16 residues in the CDR3. CDR1 PRHDT and CDR2 FYEKMQ come from the germline V gene (reference sequence). This CDR3 is CASSYGTGTNTGELFF. The CDR3 bases are TGTGCCAGCAGCTACGGGACAGGGACGAACACCGGGGAGCTGTTTTTT.

This sequence joins TRBV28 and TRBJ2-3, with 7 positions matching TRBD2. V lost 5 bases and J lost 2; bases outside the gene matches: 1. This CDR3 contains 13 residues. The germline V gene has CDR1 MDHEN and CDR2 SYDVKM. The CDR3 DNA follows: TGTGCCAGCAGTGGGGGGGTCACAGATACGCAGTATTTT. It translates to CASSGGVTDTQYF.

Here the CDR3 DNA reads TGTGCCAGTAGTATAGATTGGTTAGGGACAGGGTTTGATCAGCCCCAGCATTTT. It is translated as CASSIDWLGTGFDQPQHF. The chain uses TRBV19 and TRBJ1-5; TRBD1 agrees at 9 bases. V shed 0 bases and J 5 bases; nucleotides not matched to a gene: 11. CDR1 is LNHDA and CDR2 is SQIVND in the germline V gene (reference sequence). The CDR3 extends over 18 amino acids.

This chain links TRBV11-2 with TRBJ2-7; 8 nucleotides align to TRBD2. Per germline, CDR1 SGHAT and CDR2 FQNNGV. The CDR3 extends over 15 amino acids. The J segment lost 3 bases and the V segment lost 7 bases, leaving 11 bases of the junction unmatched. The CDR3 loop is CASTGTRNFLYEQYF. CDR3 DNA sequence: TGTGCCAGCACCGGGACTAGGAATTTTCTCTACGAGCAGTACTTC.

This clone occurred once. The rearrangement links TRBV28 to TRBJ1-4, with D perhaps TRBD1 (6 bases). The CDR3 extends over 13 amino acids. V lost 8 bases and J 4 bases, leaving 11 bases between the germline ends. CDR1 and CDR2 from the germline V gene are MDHEN and SYDVKM. Written as DNA, the CDR3 is TGTGCCAGCCAACAGGGTTTTAATGAAAAACTGTTTTTT. It specifies CASQQGFNEKLFF.